Sequencing of this TCR beta chain was carried out in a study of tumor and adjacent non-tumor tissue in lung cancer. The overall study: Patients comprised 12 adenocarcinoma, a couple of squamous cell carcinoma and 1 small cell lung cancer. Study results and limitations: Top 100 clones took a larger repertoire share in normal lung. Patients with more diverse tumor TCRs had worse survival. TCR diversity was significantly greater in tumor than normal lung tissue.

CDR3 length: 16 amino acids. Germline CDR1 LGHNA, CDR2 YNFKEQ. V shed 10 bases and J shed 4 bases, with 22 bases lying between them. A note on this clonotype: Its antigen remains unidentified.

This sample's RNA came from whole unsorted tissue. The normal lung tissue was taken more than 3 cm from the tumor edge. TCRbeta libraries were built with three rounds of nested PCR, modified from ARM-PCR. A single record per CDR3 protein comes from TCRdb applying MiXCR to the multiplex PCR reads. The profile shows 45,000 to 65,000 distinct CDR3 sequences, about 79% of them singletons. The clonotype comes from a woman aged 55-70 years with non-small cell lung cancer. The chain employs TRBV4-2 and TRBJ2-2; the D gene is possibly TRBD2 (6 bases). Specimen: distant non-tumor lung tissue. The CDR3 sequence is CAINQAARDGTGELFF. The DNA of the CDR3 is TGTGCCATCAACCAAGCGGCGCGGGATGGCACCGGGGAGCTGTTTTTT.